This is a list of T cell receptor beta chains from one sample in a study of blood T cell repertoires in COVID-19. Clones were sequenced by immunoSEQ multiplex PCR, and TCRdb holds only the in-frame ones, with some missing. The sample contains about 270,000 clones, about 85% of which appear only once. Sequenced input: PBMCs or T cells enriched from blood (not recorded which). The receptor set was obtained from a woman aged 50 to 65 who had recovered from COVID-19. Each CDR3 is given with its conserved first and last residue. D genes are given only for firm matches. Size is stated for part of the rows, as once, few or many counts, or as a class when the clone is expanded.

TRBD2	TRBV30	15	TRBJ2-1	-	TGTGCCTGGAGTGTTTTAGCGGGAGGCTACAATGAGCAGTTCTTC	CAWSVLAGGYNEQFF
-	TRBV2	13	TRBJ1-1	-	TGTGCCAGCAGTGTGACACCAGTCACTGAAGCTTTCTTT	CASSVTPVTEAFF
-	TRBV30	13	TRBJ2-4	once	TGTGCCTGGAGCCGGGACAAGGGGAACATTCAGTACTTC	CAWSRDKGNIQYF
-	TRBV7-7	17	TRBJ1-1	-	TGTGCTAGCAGCCCCTTAGGGGGGGACGCGCTAAGGACTGAAGCTTTCTTT	CASSPLGGDALRTEAFF
TRBD2	TRBV19	15	TRBJ2-3	-	TGTGCCAGTAGTATTGCGGCGGGAGGGCCGGATACGCAGTATTTT	CASSIAAGGPDTQYF
TRBD2	TRBV7-9	16	TRBJ2-7	-	TGTGCCAGCAGCTTATGGGTGGGGCGGGAGTCATACGAGCAGTACTTC	CASSLWVGRESYEQYF
TRBD1	TRBV20-1	11	TRBJ1-6	-	TGCAGTGCTTCATGGGGGACAGGGTTCCACTTT	CSASWGTGFHF
TRBD1	TRBV18	14	TRBJ1-2	-	TGTGCCTCCGGTCGGGACAGCCGGGACTATGGCTACACCTTC	CASGRDSRDYGYTF
-	TRBV19	13	TRBJ1-2	-	TGTGCCAGTGGGGGACATTCCTTCTATGGCTACACCTTC	CASGGHSFYGYTF
-	TRBV2	13	TRBJ1-3	-	TGTGCCAGCAGTTCAGGTCCAGGGGACACCATATATTTT	CASSSGPGDTIYF
TRBD2	TRBV13	16	TRBJ2-7	-	TGTGCCAGCAGCTATAGGGTAAGCGGGAGCTCCTACGAGCAGTACTTC	CASSYRVSGSSYEQYF
TRBD2	TRBV29-1	18	TRBJ2-1	-	TGCAGCGTTGAATCCGATAGCGGGAGGGCCTCCCCCTACAATGAGCAGTTCTTC	CSVESDSGRASPYNEQFF
TRBD1	TRBV3-1/TRBV3-2	17	TRBJ2-3	-	TGTGCCAGCAGCCAAGGGTCCCGGACAGGGGGCGCAGATACGCAGTATTTT	CASSQGSRTGGADTQYF
-	TRBV9	16	TRBJ2-3	-	TGTGCCAGCAGCCCTCGGGACTGGATTAACACAGATACGCAGTATTTT	CASSPRDWINTDTQYF
-	TRBV28	12	TRBJ2-5	-	TGTGCCAGCAGTTTGCCAGGGCAGACCCAGTACTTC	CASSLPGQTQYF
-	TRBV12-3/TRBV12-4	12	TRBJ2-7	-	TGTGCCAGCAGTCAAGACAGCTACGAGCAGTACTTC	CASSQDSYEQYF
TRBD1	TRBV25-1	15	TRBJ1-4	-	TGTGCCAGCAGTGAAGGACAGGAGGGGATTGAAAAACTGTTTTTT	CASSEGQEGIEKLFF
-	TRBV7-8	17	TRBJ1-3	-	TGTGCCAGCAGCCCTGGGGGCAGGAGGAGGTCTGGAAACACCATATATTTT	CASSPGGRRRSGNTIYF
TRBD1	TRBV5-1	14	TRBJ1-2	-	TGCGCCAGCAGCCTAGGACAGGATATCTATGGCTACACCTTC	CASSLGQDIYGYTF
TRBD2	TRBV5-4	15	TRBJ2-1	-	TGTGCCAGCAGCGGTCCGGGACTAGCCTCCAATGAGCAGTTCTTC	CASSGPGLASNEQFF
-	TRBV7-9	14	TRBJ1-2	-	TGTGCCAGCAGCCGAACGGACTCTAACTATGGCTACACCTTC	CASSRTDSNYGYTF
TRBD1	TRBV4-3	15	TRBJ1-5	few	TGCGCCAGCAGCCAAGGACAGGGACCTAATCAGCCCCAGCATTTT	CASSQGQGPNQPQHF
-	TRBV5-1	14	TRBJ1-2	-	TGCGCCAGCAGCTTTCAGGGAAGTAACTATGGCTACACCTTC	CASSFQGSNYGYTF
-	TRBV28	15	TRBJ1-6	-	TGTGCCAGCGGCAGGAGGGGCCAAGGGAATTCACCCCTCCACTTT	CASGRRGQGNSPLHF
TRBD1	TRBV28	15	TRBJ1-4	-	TGTGCCAGCACCCCAAGGGGCAGGGGGGATAAAAAACTGTTTTTT	CASTPRGRGDKKLFF
-	TRBV5-1	18	TRBJ2-6	-	TGCGCCAGCAGCTTGCCGGCGACAGCGAATTCTGGGGCCAACGTCCTGACTTTC	CASSLPATANSGANVLTF
TRBD2	TRBV27	17	TRBJ2-3	-	TGTGCCAGCAGTTTATTTGGGCTAGCGGAATTCACAGATACGCAGTATTTT	CASSLFGLAEFTDTQYF
TRBD2	TRBV5-1	16	TRBJ2-3	-	TGCGCCAGCAGCGCGGAAGCGGGAGGGCAAGTAGATACGCAGTATTTT	CASSAEAGGQVDTQYF
-	TRBV7-9	15	TRBJ1-6	once	TGTGCCAGCAGAAAAGGGGCAGTCTTAGGCTCACCCCTCCACTTT	CASRKGAVLGSPLHF
-	TRBV19	15	TRBJ1-1	-	TGTGCCAGTAGTATAGAATGGGGGCCTAACACTGAAGCTTTCTTT	CASSIEWGPNTEAFF
-	TRBV5-6	16	TRBJ2-2	-	TGTGCCAGCCGGAATACCCGACACGCGAACACCGGGGAGCTGTTTTTT	CASRNTRHANTGELFF